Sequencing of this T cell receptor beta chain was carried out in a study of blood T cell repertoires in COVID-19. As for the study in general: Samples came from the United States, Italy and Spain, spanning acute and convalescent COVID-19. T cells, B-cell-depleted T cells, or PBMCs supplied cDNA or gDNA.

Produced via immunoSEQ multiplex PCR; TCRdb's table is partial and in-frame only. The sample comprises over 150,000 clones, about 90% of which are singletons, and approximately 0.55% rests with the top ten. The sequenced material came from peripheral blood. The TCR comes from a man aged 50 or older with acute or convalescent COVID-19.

The CDR3 DNA reads as TGTGCCAGCAGCTTTCGTAGCAGAGCCTATGGCTACACCTTC. Amino acid sequence: CASSFRSRAYGYTF. This chain links TRBV5-4 with TRBJ1-2; D not resolved. V lost 2 bases, J lost 4 bases, and 12 bases lay in between. This CDR3 contains 14 residues. In germline, CDR1 is SGHNT, CDR2 YYREEE (reference sequence). The entire variable domain, with the rest obtained from reference TRBV5-4 and TRBJ1-2, is as follows: ETGVTQSPTHLIKTRGQQVTLRCSSQSGHNTVSWYQQALGQGPQFIFQYYREEENGRGNFPPRFSGLQFPNYSSELNVNALELDDSALYLCASSFRSRAYGYTFGSGTRLTVV.